This T cell receptor beta chain was sequenced during a study of blood T cell repertoires in COVID-19. Study in general: Some COVID-19 samples were acute and others convalescent; all came from the United States, Italy and Spain.

Measured with immunoSEQ multiplex PCR; TCRdb has only the in-frame clones, and not every one. The table records 200,000 to 300,000 clones, 70% to 90% of them present only once. Germline values: CDR1 MDHEN, CDR2 SYDVKM. The CDR3 has 16 amino acids. Trimming cost V 3 bases and J 2 bases, with 11 bases left between them. The V gene is TRBV28, the J gene TRBJ2-6, with D perhaps TRBD2 (5 bases). The material sequenced was peripheral blood. This clonotype originated in a woman aged 45 to 65 with acute or convalescent COVID-19. CDR3 nucleotides: TGTGCCAGCAGTTTGAGAGGGAACACTGGGGCCAACGTCCTGACTTTC. Amino acid sequence: CASSLRGNTGANVLTF. Complete variable domain (other parts from reference TRBV28 and TRBJ2-6): DVKVTQSSRYLVKRTGEKVFLECVQDMDHENMFWYRQDPGLGLRLIYFSYDVKMKEKGDIPEGYSVSREKKERFSLILESASTNQTSMYLCASSLRGNTGANVLTFGAGSRLTVL.